Listed below are T cell receptor beta chains from one sample, sequenced in a study. Sequenced by immunoSEQ multiplex PCR; TCRdb stores in-frame clones only, minus some. Counted here are approximately 70,000 clones, over 85% occurring once; the ten biggest clones make up roughly 4%. The sequencing input was PBMCs. Receptors were obtained from a man aged 35 to 55 with rheumatoid arthritis. CDR3s include the opening cysteine and the closing phenylalanine or tryptophan. The D gene is left open where the match is weak. Only some rows state a clone size, as once, few, many or a class for expanded clones.

TRBV28	.	.	TRBJ2-5	TGTGCCAGCAGTTTAATCCAAGAGACCCAGTACTTC	CASSLIQETQYF
TRBV6-5	.	.	TRBJ1-4	TGTGCCAGCATGGGGCAGGGGTACGCTAATGAAAAACTGTTTTTT	CASMGQGYANEKLFF
TRBV29-1	.	.	TRBJ2-7	TGCAGCGTTGGGGGGGTTTTCGAGCAGTACTTC	CSVGGVFEQYF
TRBV7-9	.	.	TRBJ1-1	TGTGCCAGCAGCCCACAGGCGGGAACTGAAGCTTTCTTT	CASSPQAGTEAFF
TRBV6-6	.	.	TRBJ2-7	TGTGCCAGCAGTTACGCGGGCGGGGCTTACGAGCAGTACTTC	CASSYAGGAYEQYF
TRBV7-8	TRBD1	.	TRBJ2-2	TGTGCCAGCAGCTCCGGGACAGCGAACACCGGGGAGCTGTTTTTT	CASSSGTANTGELFF
TRBV5-1	.	.	TRBJ2-7	TGCGCCAGCAGTTGGGGCAACGAGCAGTACTTC	CASSWGNEQYF
TRBV9	TRBD2	.	TRBJ2-7	TGTGCCAGCAGCGTAGATCTAGCGGCTTCCTACGAGCAGTACTTC	CASSVDLAASYEQYF
TRBV2	.	.	TRBJ2-7	TGTGCCAGCACTTCGGGGGCCTACGAGCAGTACTTC	CASTSGAYEQYF
TRBV3-1/TRBV3-2	.	.	TRBJ2-5	TGTGCCAGCAGCCAAGATATCGGGGCCCAGGAGACCCAGTACTTC	CASSQDIGAQETQYF
TRBV5-1	TRBD2	.	TRBJ2-5	TGCGCCAGCAGCTTGGGTTTTTCTAGCGGGATGGCGCGTGAGACCCAGTACTTC	CASSLGFSSGMARETQYF
TRBV30	.	.	TRBJ1-2	TGTGCCTGTACGACCCCAATAGCTAACTATGGCTACACCTTC	CACTTPIANYGYTF
TRBV7-9	.	.	TRBJ2-7	TGTGCCAGCAGCTCAGGAGCCCAGCAGGTCCTTGCCTACGAGCAGTACTTC	CASSSGAQQVLAYEQYF
TRBV7-2	TRBD1	.	TRBJ2-5	TGTGCCAGCAGCTACGGGACAGGGGTTTCAGAGACCCAGTACTTC	CASSYGTGVSETQYF
TRBV29-1	TRBD1	.	TRBJ2-7	TGCAGCGTTGAATTTGGACAGGCCTACGAGCAGTACTTC	CSVEFGQAYEQYF
TRBV28	TRBD1	.	TRBJ2-7	TGTGCCAGCAGTGTACACCGGGACAGGGAACTAGGGATCTCCTACGAGCAGTACTTC	CASSVHRDRELGISYEQYF
TRBV2	.	.	TRBJ1-1	TGTGCCAGCAGTGATCGTGGGGATAGCACTGAAGCTTTCTTT	CASSDRGDSTEAFF
TRBV19	TRBD2	.	TRBJ2-7	TGTGCCAGTAGTGTCGGACTAGCGGGAGGGTACGAGCAGTACTTC	CASSVGLAGGYEQYF
TRBV28	.	.	TRBJ1-1	TGTGCCAGCAGCTGGACAGAGAGGAACACTGAAGCTTTCTTT	CASSWTERNTEAFF
TRBV7-2	.	.	TRBJ1-1	TGTGCCAGCAGCCCCCGTTCGAACACTGAAGCTTTCTTT	CASSPRSNTEAFF
TRBV18	.	.	TRBJ2-2	TGTGCCAGCTCACCCTACGTGGGTACCGGGGAGCTGTTTTTT	CASSPYVGTGELFF
TRBV19	.	.	TRBJ1-1	TGTGCCAGTAGTATGGCCCGGGATAAGACTGAAGCTTTCTTT	CASSMARDKTEAFF
TRBV2	.	.	TRBJ1-2	TGTGCCAGTTGGGGACGGCGGGTGTCCCGCTATGGCTACACCTTC	CASWGRRVSRYGYTF
TRBV29-1	.	.	TRBJ1-2	TGCAGCGTTGACGTCCTGGGAGCTAACTATGGCTACACCTTC	CSVDVLGANYGYTF
TRBV7-3	.	.	TRBJ1-6	TGTGCCAGCAGCTCACAGGGAAAGTACTTTAATTCACCCCTCCACTTT	CASSSQGKYFNSPLHF
TRBV19	.	.	TRBJ1-5	TGTGCCAGTATCACCCACTTGGGGTCTACTCAGCCCCAGCATTTT	CASITHLGSTQPQHF
TRBV18	.	.	TRBJ2-7	TGTGCCAGCTCAAAGGGGGATCAAGGCTACGAGCAGTACTTC	CASSKGDQGYEQYF
TRBV27	TRBD1	.	TRBJ2-7	TGTGCCAGCGGGGACAGGGGGTCCTACTACGAGCAGTACTTC	CASGDRGSYYEQYF
TRBV6-5	.	once	TRBJ2-5	TGTGCCAGCAGTTACCGGGGGACTGGAGGACAGGAGACCCAGTACTTC	CASSYRGTGGQETQYF
TRBV18	TRBD1	.	TRBJ1-4	TGTGCCAGCTCGCCGAACAGGGGTACAACTAATGAAAAACTGTTTTTT	CASSPNRGTTNEKLFF
TRBV6-6	.	once	TRBJ1-5	TGTGCCAGCTTAGGGGGGCAGGGTTTCGGCAATCAGCCCCAGCATTTT	CASLGGQGFGNQPQHF
TRBV7-2	.	.	TRBJ2-1	TGTGCCAGCAGCTTAGCGGGGGGCTTAATCGATGAGCAGTTCTTC	CASSLAGGLIDEQFF
TRBV10-3	.	.	TRBJ1-5	TGTGCCATCAGTCTACAGGAGAATCAGCCCCAGCATTTT	CAISLQENQPQHF
TRBV29-1	.	once	TRBJ1-4	TGCAGCGTTGGGCCGAGTGCAACTAATGAAAAACTGTTTTTT	CSVGPSATNEKLFF
TRBV13	.	.	TRBJ2-3	TGTGCCAGCAGCTTACTACCAGATACGCAGTATTTT	CASSLLPDTQYF
TRBV9	.	.	TRBJ1-2	TGTGCCAGCAGCGTGTATAGGTTCGGGGGCTACACCTTC	CASSVYRFGGYTF
TRBV28	.	.	TRBJ1-1	TGTGCCAGCAGTCTTGTGGGGTTCACTGAAGCTTTCTTT	CASSLVGFTEAFF
TRBV2	.	.	TRBJ1-6	TGTGCCACCTACAGGGAGAACGCAAATTCACCCCTCCACTTT	CATYRENANSPLHF
TRBV28	.	once	TRBJ2-7	TGTGCCAGCAGTTTTTGGGCGGGGCCCTACGAGCAGTACTTC	CASSFWAGPYEQYF
TRBV27	.	.	TRBJ2-6	TGTGCCAGCAGTTCCCTGGTAGGTGGAGGAGTTGGGGCCAACGTCCTGACTTTC	CASSSLVGGGVGANVLTF
TRBV20-1	.	.	TRBJ2-1	TGCAGTGCTAGCGCCAAAGGTGAGCAGTTCTTC	CSASAKGEQFF
TRBV2	.	few	TRBJ1-5	TGTGCCAGCAGTCCGGGGAGACAGAGATATCAGCCCCAGCATTTT	CASSPGRQRYQPQHF
TRBV7-9	TRBD2	.	TRBJ2-7	TGTGCCAGCAGCTTAAGCGGGGGGAACCACGAGCAGTACTTC	CASSLSGGNHEQYF
TRBV19	TRBD1	.	TRBJ1-5	TGTGCCAGTAGTCCCGGGACAGTTAGCAATCAGCCCCAGCATTTT	CASSPGTVSNQPQHF
TRBV11-2	.	.	TRBJ1-1	TGTGCCAGCAGCTTAGATCAGACGACTGAAGCTTTCTTT	CASSLDQTTEAFF
TRBV27	.	.	TRBJ1-5	TGTGCCAGCAGTTTATCTCGGGGGGGAAATCAGCCCCAGCATTTT	CASSLSRGGNQPQHF
TRBV28	.	.	TRBJ2-3	TGTGCCAGCAGTTTGGTCCTCCCAAAACGGCCAGATACGCAGTATTTT	CASSLVLPKRPDTQYF
TRBV15	.	.	TRBJ2-2	TGTGCCACCAGCAGGGGACTGTTGAACACCGGGGAGCTGTTTTTT	CATSRGLLNTGELFF
TRBV24-1	.	.	TRBJ2-1	TGTGCCACCAGTGGGGATTTTGGCTCCTACAATGAGCAGTTCTTC	CATSGDFGSYNEQFF
TRBV28	TRBD1	.	TRBJ2-7	TGTGCCAGCAGAGCGACAGGGGCAGGGTACGAGCAGTACTTC	CASRATGAGYEQYF
TRBV24-1	TRBD1	.	TRBJ2-5	TGTGCCACCAGTGGCAGGGGGTTCGGGGAGACCCAGTACTTC	CATSGRGFGETQYF